The 28 T cell receptor beta chains below all came from one sample that was sequenced in a study of T cell repertoires in cytomegalovirus infection. TCRdb reanalysed the reads using MiXCR and keeps one entry per CDR3 protein. Seen here are roughly 500,000 distinct CDR3 sequences, more than 40% observed once, and the top ten hold 43%. Their antigens are not known. This specimen consisted of cultured PBMCs, obtained from culture after CMV antigen stimulation. These TCRs come from a human donor in good health (CMV status not recorded). Some clones in this sample may be carry-over from other donors' samples.

This clonotype has only one observation. The genes are TRBV4-1 and TRBJ2-2; D is perhaps TRBD2 (6 bases). The germline V gene has CDR1 MGHRA and CDR2 YSYEKL. The CDR3 is made up of 17 amino acids. V lost 3 bases, J lost 2 bases, and 16 bases lay in between. The CDR3: CASSHTSGVVNTGELFF. CDR3 nucleotide sequence: TGCGCCAGCAGCCATACTTCGGGGGTGGTAAACACCGGGGAGCTGTTTTTT.

This CDR3 is CATQPGPGEETQYF. CDR3 sequence (DNA): TGTGCCACCCAACCGGGTCCCGGAGAGGAGACCCAGTACTTC. V and J are TRBV15 and TRBJ2-5; D not resolved. From germline, CDR1 is LNHNV and CDR2 YYDKDF (reference sequence). This CDR3 is built from 14 residues. The germline V and J ends were trimmed by 8 bases and 5 bases, with 18 bases remaining between them.

This clonotype has more than one count but fewer than ten. V and J are TRBV7-2 and TRBJ2-5; 7 bases fit TRBD2. Trimming removed 3 bases from V and 4 bases from J; junction bases left unmatched: 2. The CDR3 sequence is 13 residues long. In germline, CDR1 is SGHTA, CDR2 FQGNSA. The CDR3 DNA sequence: TGTGCCAGCAGCTTCCAGCGGGGAGAGACCCAGTACTTC. Residues: CASSFQRGETQYF.

The V call is TRBV19, the J call TRBJ2-7, with a tentative D call TRBD1 (6 bases). Germline CDR1 reads LNHDA; CDR2 reads SQIVND (reference sequence). The CDR3 has 13 amino acids. V was trimmed by 1 base and J by 6 bases, leaving 10 bases between them. The CDR3, as DNA: TGTGCCAGTAGTATAGGCCAGGGGAGCGAGCAGTACTTC. Its translation: CASSIGQGSEQYF.

The table lists this clonotype with a few counts. The CDR3 nucleotides are TGTGCCATCAGTGATGACAGAACTCGTCAGCCCCAGCATTTT. This codes for CAISDDRTRQPQHF. This chain joins TRBV10-3 and TRBJ1-5, with TRBD1 as a possible D gene (5 bases). There are 14 residues in the CDR3. CDR1 ENHRY and CDR2 SYGVKD come from the germline V gene. Trimming left V 3 bases short and J 6 bases short, with 12 bases between.

The chain combines TRBV7-2 with TRBJ2-5; 7 positions match TRBD2. The CDR3 loop spans 17 amino acids. Trimming cost V 7 bases and J 1 base; bases outside gene matches: 15. CDR1 and CDR2 from the germline V gene are SGHTA and FQGNSA. The CDR3 nucleotides read TGTGCCAGCACCACCCGCCGGGCGGGAGACCCCCAAGAGACCCAGTACTTC. Protein product: CASTTRRAGDPQETQYF.

V is TRBV7-6 and J is TRBJ2-1; no definite D call. CDR1 is SGHVS, CDR2 FNYEAQ, per germline. The V gene lost 8 bases and the J gene lost 4 bases, with 15 bases spanning the gap. This CDR3 is 14 amino acids long. The CDR3 DNA is TGTGCCAGCGCCCAGGCTAGTCTGTACAATGAGCAGTTCTTC. Its translation: CASAQASLYNEQFF.

This clonotype was detected many times. The genes are TRBV7-2 and TRBJ1-1; perhaps TRBD1 as D (6 bases). V was shortened by 2 bases and J by 5 bases, with 15 bases between the two germline ends. Germline CDR1 and CDR2: SGHTA and FQGNSA. The CDR3 is 15 residues long. CDR3 loop: CASSLRGGAITEAFF. The DNA of the CDR3 is TGTGCCAGCAGCTTACGGGGGGGCGCGATTACTGAAGCTTTCTTT.

The gene calls are TRBV7-2 and TRBJ1-2, with 8 positions matching TRBD1. Germline V gene data show CDR1 as SGHTA and CDR2 as FQGNSA. Unmatched junction bases numbered 7, after V lost 5 bases and J lost 2 bases. The CDR3 consists of 15 residues. CDR3 coding DNA: TGTGCCAGCAGCCCGGGACAGGCGATAAACTATGGCTACACCTTC. As protein: CASSPGQAINYGYTF.

This clonotype came up a few times. J is TRBJ2-7 and V is TRBV28; the D is unclear. Germline V CDR1 and CDR2: MDHEN, SYDVKM. Trimming stripped 6 bases from V and 4 bases from J, with 16 bases between. This CDR3 region has 14 residues. The CDR3 nucleotides are TGTGCCAGCAGGGGCGAGCTTTGGGGATACGAGCAGTACTTC. It encodes CASRGELWGYEQYF. Supplemented by reference TRBV28 and TRBJ2-7, the full variable domain reads DVKVTQSSRYLVKRTGEKVFLECVQDMDHENMFWYRQDPGLGLRLIYFSYDVKMKEKGDIPEGYSVSREKKERFSLILESASTNQTSMYLCASRGELWGYEQYFGPGTRLTVT.

This chain uses TRBV4-3 with TRBJ2-1; 13 bases line up with TRBD2. The V segment lost 0 bases and the J segment 12 bases; nucleotides outside the gene matches: 5. This CDR3 region has 15 residues. Germline CDR1 reads LGHNA; CDR2 reads YSLEER. CDR3 in DNA: TGCGCCAGCAGCCAAGAACTAGCGGGAGGGCCATCGCAGTTCTTC. It translates to CASSQELAGGPSQFF.

The sample holds a few counts of this clonotype. The J gene is TRBJ2-1, the V gene TRBV7-2; TRBD2 matches 14 bases. Per the germline V gene, CDR1 is SGHTA and CDR2 is FQGNSA. The trim removed 5 bases at V and 3 bases at J, leaving 9 bases unmatched. The CDR3 covers 18 residues. CDR3 loop: CASSSPGTSGSDYNEQFF. CDR3 DNA: TGTGCCAGCAGCAGCCCCGGGACTAGCGGGAGCGACTACAATGAGCAGTTCTTC. Full variable domain (missing parts from reference TRBV7-2 and TRBJ2-1): GAGVSQSPSNKVTEKGKDVELRCDPISGHTALYWYRQSLGQGLEFLIYFQGNSAPDKSGLPSDRFSAERTGGSVSTLTIQRTQQEDSAVYLCASSSPGTSGSDYNEQFFGPGTRLTVL.

This clonotype was detected only a few times. The chain uses TRBV10-3 and TRBJ2-1; TRBD1 might be the D (5 bases). Germline values: CDR1 ENHRY, CDR2 SYGVKD. Trimming pared 5 bases from V and 1 base from J, leaving 15 bases between. The CDR3 runs to 16 residues. The CDR3 DNA follows: TGTGCCATCAGTCCTGGGTGGGGCAGTTCCTACAATGAGCAGTTCTTC. This translates into CAISPGWGSSYNEQFF.

V gene TRBV7-2 combines with J gene TRBJ2-7, with 8 bases aligning to TRBD1. Germline V CDR1 and CDR2: SGHTA, FQGNSA. Germline trimming cut 2 bases from V and 3 bases from J; bases unmatched to any gene: 15. There are 18 residues in the CDR3. The CDR3 DNA reads as TGTGCCAGCAGCTTATTGGGGGGAATGGGACAGGCCTACTACGAGCAGTACTTC. It yields the protein CASSLLGGMGQAYYEQYF.

The chain has TRBV6-2 or TRBV6-3 and TRBJ2-1; D is uncertain. V dropped 3 bases and J dropped 9 bases, with 12 bases sitting between them. The CDR3 totals 13 residues. Germline values: CDR1 MNHEY, CDR2 SVGEGT. In nucleotides, the CDR3 is TGTGCCAGCAGTTATGGCCCTACGGTTGAGCAGTTCTTC. Protein product: CASSYGPTVEQFF.

This chain uses TRBV5-1 with TRBJ1-1, with a tentative D call TRBD1 (6 bases). This CDR3 contains 15 residues. Germline CDR1 reads SGHRS; CDR2 reads YFSETQ. The germline V and J ends were trimmed by 3 bases and 3 bases, with 15 bases remaining between them. The CDR3 protein is CASSYSGGPDTEAFF. CDR3 coding DNA: TGCGCCAGCAGCTACAGCGGGGGGCCGGACACTGAAGCTTTCTTT.

The chain uses TRBV20-1 and TRBJ2-7; TRBD1 aligns across 8 bases. The germline CDR1 and CDR2 sequences are DFQATT and SNEGSKA (reference sequence). The CDR3 contains 17 residues. V was pared by 0 bases and J by 5 bases, with 15 bases of the junction left unmatched. Here the CDR3 reads CSARDPGTGQERNEQYF. The CDR3, as DNA: TGCAGTGCTAGAGATCCGGGCACGGGACAGGAGCGGAACGAGCAGTACTTC.

The chain has TRBV11-2 and TRBJ2-5, with a possible D match to TRBD2 (6 bases). The V end lost 2 bases, the J end lost 5 bases, and 15 bases lay between the germline ends. Germline CDR1 is SGHAT and CDR2 is FQNNGV. This CDR3 spans 15 amino acids. CDR3 sequence (DNA): TGTGCCAGCAGCTTACTCGGGGGAGCCGGGGAGACCCAGTACTTC. Encoded protein: CASSLLGGAGETQYF.

The genes are TRBV7-3 and TRBJ1-3; a possible D gene is TRBD1 (5 bases). Trimming removed 5 bases from V and 4 bases from J, with 12 bases in between. The germline V gene has CDR1 SGHTA and CDR2 FQGTGA. This CDR3 has 14 amino acids. CDR3 bases: TGTGCCAGCAGCCAAGACAGTTCCGGAAACACCATATATTTT. Its protein product is CASSQDSSGNTIYF.

In its sample, this clonotype was seen once. This chain uses TRBV6-2 or TRBV6-3 with TRBJ1-2; tentatively, D is TRBD1 (5 bases). V was pared by 5 bases and J by 0 bases, with 16 bases between. The CDR3 sequence is 16 residues long. Looked up from germline, CDR1 is MNHEY and CDR2 is SVGEGT. The CDR3 nucleotides are TGTGCCAGCAGTCCCCCCAGACAGAGAACTAACTATGGCTACACCTTC. Translated, it gives CASSPPRQRTNYGYTF.

This clonotype was recorded a few times. The V and J genes are TRBV7-8 and TRBJ1-5, with 8 bases aligning to TRBD1. Trimming removed 3 bases from V and 2 bases from J; junction bases left unmatched: 6. The CDR3 totals 16 residues. CDR1 is SGHVS and CDR2 is FQNEAQ in the germline V gene. In nucleotides, the CDR3 is TGTGCCAGCAGCTTTAGTTGGGACAGGCGCAATCAGCCCCAGCATTTT. Its protein product is CASSFSWDRRNQPQHF.

The chain couples TRBV7-2 to TRBJ2-7; D is possibly TRBD2 (6 bases). The germline V gene has CDR1 SGHTA and CDR2 FQGNSA. CDR3 length: 15 residues. V lost 3 bases and J 2 bases, leaving 14 bases between the germline ends. This CDR3 reads CASSFRTGVTYEQYF. The CDR3 bases are TGTGCCAGCAGCTTTAGAACGGGAGTGACCTACGAGCAGTACTTC. Full variable domain (remainder filled in from reference TRBV7-2 and TRBJ2-7): GAGVSQSPSNKVTEKGKDVELRCDPISGHTALYWYRQSLGQGLEFLIYFQGNSAPDKSGLPSDRFSAERTGGSVSTLTIQRTQQEDSAVYLCASSFRTGVTYEQYFGPGTRLTVT.

The chain recombines TRBV6-5 with TRBJ2-5; D may be TRBD2 (5 bases). The CDR3 loop spans 18 amino acids. Germline V CDR1 and CDR2: MNHEY, SVGAGI. V gave up 2 bases and J gave up 4 bases, with 23 bases separating them. The chain's CDR3 is CASSYLKSVGGPRETQYF. CDR3 nucleotides: TGTGCCAGCAGTTACCTCAAGTCGGTTGGCGGGCCACGAGAGACCCAGTACTTC.

This chain links TRBV11-2 with TRBJ2-6; D might be TRBD1 (5 bases). The V and J ends lost 4 bases and 0 bases respectively, with 7 bases between them. The CDR3 runs 15 residues. CDR1 SGHAT and CDR2 FQNNGV come from the germline V gene. CDR3 nucleotide sequence: TGTGCCAGCAGCTCACAGGCCTCTGGGGCCAACGTCCTGACTTTC. It codes for CASSSQASGANVLTF.

This clonotype was detected only a few times. V and J are TRBV7-2 and TRBJ2-3, with a possible D match to TRBD2 (6 bases). The germline gives CDR1 SGHTA, CDR2 FQGNSA. CDR3 length equals 16 residues. Deletions cut 7 bases from V and 1 base from J, with 18 bases between. CDR3 region: CASTPRASARTDTQYF. The CDR3, as DNA: TGTGCCAGCACTCCCAGGGCTAGCGCGCGCACAGATACGCAGTATTTT.

This clonotype has a handful of counts. This chain joins TRBV11-2 and TRBJ2-3; 12 nucleotides agree with TRBD2. Germline V gives CDR1 SGHAT, CDR2 FQNNGV. CDR3 length: 17 residues. J lost 7 bases, V lost 2 bases, and 10 bases had no gene match. The CDR3 DNA is TGTGCCAGCAGCTTAAGGTCCTCTAGCGGGAGGGCCCATACGCAGTATTTT. It is translated as CASSLRSSSGRAHTQYF. The variable domain in full, with the rest retrieved from reference TRBV11-2 and TRBJ2-3, is EAGVAQSPRYKIIEKRQSVAFWCNPISGHATLYWYQQILGQGPKLLIQFQNNGVVDDSQLPKDRFSAERLKGVDSTLKIQPAKLEDSAVYLCASSLRSSSGRAHTQYFGPGTRLTVL.

The chain carries TRBV5-4 and TRBJ1-2; 12 bases match TRBD1. In germline, CDR1 is SGHNT, CDR2 YYREEE (reference sequence). V lost 3 bases, J lost 2 bases, and 5 bases stayed unmatched. The CDR3 length is 16 residues. The CDR3 region is CASSYTGQGANYGYTF. CDR3 in DNA: TGTGCCAGCAGCTATACGGGACAGGGGGCGAACTATGGCTACACCTTC. The full variable domain, completed using reference TRBV5-4 and TRBJ1-2, is ETGVTQSPTHLIKTRGQQVTLRCSSQSGHNTVSWYQQALGQGPQFIFQYYREEENGRGNFPPRFSGLQFPNYSSELNVNALELDDSALYLCASSYTGQGANYGYTFGSGTRLTVV.

This chain uses TRBV12-3 or TRBV12-4 with TRBJ1-5; D remains ambiguous. The CDR3 length is 16 residues. The ends were cut back, 3 bases at V and 2 bases at J, with 14 bases in the middle. The CDR3, as DNA: TGTGCCAGCAGTTTCGGCGGCCCGTCACGCAATCAGCCCCAGCATTTT. The encoded protein is CASSFGGPSRNQPQHF.